This paragraph reports one T cell receptor (beta chain). The data are from a study of blood T cell repertoires in COVID-19. Original processing notes: Counts of nucleated cells, estimated from reference gene primer amplification, were obtained. The table came from immunoSEQ multiplex PCR; TCRdb's copy has only in-frame clones and leaves some out. That table gives V, J and clone size, and the DNA gave D and trimming. The sample has hundreds of thousands of clones, about 89% seen once; the top ten hold 6.5%. Per germline, CDR1 MGHDK and CDR2 SYGVNS. CDR3 size: 13 residues. V gave up 2 bases and J gave up 8 bases, with 12 bases separating them.

The clonotype comes from a man in his 60s who had recovered from COVID-19. The sample was peripheral blood. The V call is TRBV25-1, the J call TRBJ1-2; D is ambiguous. The CDR3 DNA follows: TGTGCCAGCAGTGAACGTTTGGGCCGGGGCTACACCTTC. This gives the protein CASSERLGRGYTF.